These 28 T cell receptor beta chains share one sample of origin, sequenced in a study of blood T cell repertoires in COVID-19. Repertoires were generated with immunoSEQ multiplex PCR, while TCRdb's copy carries only in-frame clones and drops some. The sample holds roughly 290,000 clones, 80% to 90% seen once. The material sequenced was PBMCs or T cells enriched from blood (not recorded which). The receptors were sampled from a young woman who had recovered from COVID-19.

The chain links TRBV18 to TRBJ1-2; the D is unclear. From germline, CDR1 is KGHSH and CDR2 LQKENI. Deletions cut 5 bases from V and 4 bases from J, with 14 bases between. This CDR3 comprises 14 residues. CDR3 amino acids: CASSFSNMPYGYTF. The CDR3 DNA reads TGTGCCAGCTCATTCTCAAACATGCCCTATGGCTACACCTTC.

The V and J genes are TRBV30 and TRBJ2-5; 7 bases align to TRBD1. Trimming removed 6 bases from V and 5 bases from J; junction bases left unmatched: 9. Germline assignment: CDR1 GTSNPN and CDR2 SVGIG (reference sequence). This CDR3 has 13 residues. As DNA, the CDR3 is TGTGCCTGCACAGGGGAGAGGGGGGAGACCCAGTACTTC. This codes for CACTGERGETQYF. The variable domain in full, with the rest retrieved from reference TRBV30 and TRBJ2-5, is SQTIHQWPATLVQPVGSPLSLECTVEGTSNPNLYWYRQAAGRGLQLLFYSVGIGQISSEVPQNLSASRPQDRQFILSSKKLLLSDSGFYLCACTGERGETQYFGPGTRLLVL.

The rearrangement joins TRBV3-1 (or the pseudogene TRBV3-2) to TRBJ2-1; 7 nucleotides align to TRBD1. Germline values: CDR1 LGHDT, CDR2 YNNKEL (reference sequence). The junction had 5 bases not matched to a gene; V was cut back by 4 bases and J by 2 bases. This CDR3 has 15 amino acids. The CDR3 protein is CASSRGTVAYNEQFF. DNA of the CDR3: TGTGCCAGCAGCCGGGGGACAGTCGCCTACAATGAGCAGTTCTTC.

The CDR3 here is CASSSITGTGVDTEAFF. The CDR3 DNA sequence: TGTGCCAGCAGCTCCATCACCGGGACAGGGGTGGACACTGAAGCTTTCTTT. The chain employs TRBV7-9 and TRBJ1-1; 10 positions agree with TRBD1. The CDR3 totals 17 residues. In germline, CDR1 is SEHNR, CDR2 FQNEAQ (reference sequence). V shed 4 bases, J shed 3 bases, and the junction held 11 bases outside the gene matches.

The rearrangement joins TRBV19 to TRBJ1-5, with 10 bases that match TRBD1. V lost 4 bases, J lost 4 bases, and 4 bases stayed unmatched. Germline lookup yields CDR1 LNHDA and CDR2 SQIVND (reference sequence). The CDR3 covers 15 residues. The CDR3 nucleotides are TGTGCCAGTAGTACGGGACAGGGGTCGAATCAGCCCCAGCATTTT. It encodes CASSTGQGSNQPQHF.

This CDR3 reads CASSLERLATNRGETQYF. The CDR3 bases are TGTGCCAGCAGCTTAGAGCGGCTAGCGACCAACCGAGGGGAGACCCAGTACTTC. The chain is built from TRBV11-2 and TRBJ2-5, with D possibly being TRBD2 (6 bases). V shed 0 bases and J shed 5 bases, with 22 bases lying between them. CDR3 size: 18 residues. Germline loops: CDR1 SGHAT, CDR2 FQNNGV. Using reference TRBV11-2 and TRBJ2-5 for the parts outside the CDR3, the full variable domain is EAGVAQSPRYKIIEKRQSVAFWCNPISGHATLYWYQQILGQGPKLLIQFQNNGVVDDSQLPKDRFSAERLKGVDSTLKIQPAKLEDSAVYLCASSLERLATNRGETQYFGPGTRLLVL.

V and J are TRBV19 and TRBJ2-1; 9 nucleotides align to TRBD1. The V gene's germline CDR1 is LNHDA and CDR2 SQIVND (reference sequence). With V trimmed by 7 bases and J by 6 bases, 10 bases remained unmatched. There are 15 residues in the CDR3. The CDR3 coding sequence is TGTGCCAGTACCCCGGACAGGGGCGGGTCCAATGAGCAGTTCTTC. Translating gives CASTPDRGGSNEQFF.

The J gene is TRBJ2-2, the V gene TRBV18, with 8 bases matching TRBD2. Germline CDR1 and CDR2: KGHSH and LQKENI. The CDR3 extends over 16 amino acids. J lost 4 bases, V lost 2 bases, and 6 bases had no gene match. CDR3 nucleotides: TGTGCCAGCTCACCAAGTGGAAGCGGGAGCACCGGGGAGCTGTTTTTT. Translation gives CASSPSGSGSTGELFF.

V gene TRBV29-1 combines with J gene TRBJ1-1; TRBD1 might be the D (5 bases). Germline loops: CDR1 SQVTM, CDR2 ANQGSEA. Trimming removed 3 bases at V and 6 bases at J, with 23 bases between. The CDR3 is made up of 16 amino acids. This chain's CDR3 is CSVDSPQQGKVSEAFF. The DNA of the CDR3 is TGCAGCGTTGATAGCCCTCAGCAGGGTAAGGTCTCTGAAGCTTTCTTT.

This chain joins TRBV5-6 and TRBJ2-5; TRBD2 aligns across 12 bases. This CDR3 contains 15 residues. V lost 2 bases and J lost 5; bases outside the gene matches: 4. Germline CDR1 is SGHDT and CDR2 is YYEEEE. The CDR3 spells CASSLASGGAETQYF. DNA of the CDR3: TGTGCCAGCAGCTTAGCTAGCGGGGGGGCCGAGACCCAGTACTTC.

This clone was observed once. V is TRBV5-1 and J is TRBJ1-2; a weak D match, TRBD1 (5 bases). The V gene lost 0 bases and the J gene lost 1 base, with 7 bases spanning the gap. CDR1 and CDR2 (germline): SGHRS, YFSETQ. This CDR3 contains 14 residues. The CDR3 loop reads CASSLEQDNYGYTF. The CDR3 DNA is TGCGCCAGCAGCTTGGAACAGGATAACTATGGCTACACCTTC.

The V call is TRBV27, the J call TRBJ1-2; TRBD1 agrees at 8 bases. CDR1 is MNHEY, CDR2 SMNVEV, per germline (reference sequence). With 3 bases clipped from V and 2 bases from J, the junction kept 11 bases outside the gene matches. The CDR3 covers 17 residues. CDR3 DNA sequence: TGTGCCAGCAGTTTCAACGCCGGGACAGGAGAGAACTATGGCTACACCTTC. This sequence encodes CASSFNAGTGENYGYTF.

The chain joins TRBV4-2 to TRBJ2-1, with D perhaps matching TRBD2 (5 bases). Trimming pared 0 bases from V and 4 bases from J, leaving 10 bases between. The CDR3 is 15 amino acids. Germline lookup yields CDR1 LGHNA and CDR2 YNFKEQ. The CDR3 loop is CASSQDGGLYNEQFF. CDR3 in DNA: TGTGCCAGCAGCCAAGACGGAGGCTTATACAATGAGCAGTTCTTC.

The chain combines TRBV6-1 with TRBJ1-2; 7 positions agree with TRBD1. This CDR3 spans 14 amino acids. Germline V CDR1 and CDR2: MNHNS, SASEGT. V dropped 0 bases and J dropped 5; count of bases not matched to a gene: 3. The CDR3 loop is CASSEAGRGYGYTF. The DNA of the CDR3 is TGTGCCAGCAGTGAAGCGGGCAGGGGGTATGGCTACACCTTC.

The CDR3 region has the DNA TGTGCCAGCTCACCCCAGGGATTCAACTATGGCTACACCTTC. The encoded protein is CASSPQGFNYGYTF. The rearrangement joins TRBV18 to TRBJ1-2, with D possibly being TRBD1 (5 bases). The length of the CDR3 is 14 residues. The germline V and J ends were trimmed by 3 bases and 2 bases, with 10 bases remaining between them. In germline, CDR1 is KGHSH, CDR2 LQKENI.

V is TRBV6-5 and J is TRBJ1-6; no reliable D call. Germline values: CDR1 MNHEY, CDR2 SVGAGI. The CDR3 sequence is 13 residues long. V was trimmed by 6 bases and J by 14 bases, leaving 17 bases between them. The CDR3 coding sequence is TGTGCCAGCAGCCGTGGTAGCGGTTGGGCCCTCCACTTT. This sequence encodes CASSRGSGWALHF.

The chain joins TRBV3-1 (or the pseudogene TRBV3-2) to TRBJ1-1; maybe TRBD1 (6 bases). The CDR3 is made up of 13 amino acids. Per the germline V gene, CDR1 is LGHDT and CDR2 is YNNKEL (reference sequence). V was pared by 4 bases and J by 7 bases, with 13 bases between. This chain's CDR3 is CASSRGRRSEAFF. In DNA form, the CDR3 reads TGTGCCAGCAGCCGGGGGCGTCGTAGTGAAGCTTTCTTT.

This chain connects TRBV11-2 to TRBJ2-7, with 7 bases that match TRBD1. Germline V gene data show CDR1 as SGHAT and CDR2 as FQNNGV. The CDR3 covers 13 residues. V was pared by 8 bases and J by 2 bases, with 6 bases of the junction left unmatched. In DNA form, the CDR3 reads TGTGCCAGCGGAGAGACAGGGCCCTACGAGCAGTACTTC. Amino acid sequence: CASGETGPYEQYF.

This rearrangement joins TRBV6-5 to TRBJ1-5; 9 nucleotides agree with TRBD1. The J segment lost 5 bases and the V segment lost 7 bases, leaving 9 bases of the junction unmatched. This CDR3 has 15 amino acids. Germline CDR1 MNHEY, CDR2 SVGAGI. The CDR3 DNA sequence: TGTGCCAGCATAGAAGGACAGGGGCAATATCAGCCCCAGCATTTT. It translates to CASIEGQGQYQPQHF.

The genes are TRBV9 and TRBJ2-7; 7 bases are a match to TRBD2. The CDR3 is 14 residues long. Germline lookup yields CDR1 SGDLS and CDR2 YYNGEE. Losses at the gene ends were 0 bases for V and 2 bases for J; bases not matched to a gene: 2. Here the CDR3 reads CASSVGSGTYEQYF. The CDR3 nucleotides read TGTGCCAGCAGCGTAGGGAGCGGGACCTACGAGCAGTACTTC.

This CDR3 reads CAIRSGNTEAFF. The CDR3 DNA is TGTGCCATCAGATCGGGGAACACTGAAGCTTTCTTT. This chain links TRBV10-3 with TRBJ1-1; D not resolved. V was pared by 6 bases and J by 1 base, with 6 bases between. Germline CDR1 and CDR2: ENHRY and SYGVKD. CDR3 length: 12 residues.

The chain has TRBV19 and TRBJ1-5, with no clear D. V lost 9 bases and J lost 6, with 12 bases in between. This CDR3 is built from 12 residues. Germline V gene lookup returns CDR1 LNHDA and CDR2 SQIVND (reference sequence). The CDR3 coding sequence is TGTGCCAGCTCGGTAGTTCGTCAGCCCCAGCATTTT. It yields the protein CASSVVRQPQHF.

In its sample, this clone was seen once. The chain joins TRBV7-9 to TRBJ2-7, with D hard to call. This CDR3 has 14 residues. Trimming removed 2 bases at V and 0 bases at J, with 8 bases between. Looked up from germline, CDR1 is SEHNR and CDR2 is FQNEAQ (reference sequence). The chain's CDR3 is CASSLSGSSYEQYF. In nucleotides, the CDR3 is TGTGCCAGCAGCTTATCGGGTAGCTCCTACGAGCAGTACTTC.

V gene TRBV27 combines with J gene TRBJ2-1; 9 nucleotides line up with TRBD2. Germline assignment: CDR1 MNHEY and CDR2 SMNVEV (reference sequence). The CDR3 runs 14 residues. Trimming took 6 bases from V and 4 from J; bases not matched to a gene: 4. CDR3 amino acids: CASSQAGGYNEQFF. The CDR3 region has the DNA TGTGCCAGCAGCCAAGCGGGGGGATACAATGAGCAGTTCTTC.

The V gene is TRBV6-5, the J gene TRBJ2-7; D uncertain. The CDR3 is 15 amino acids. V dropped 0 bases and J dropped 3 bases, with 12 bases sitting between them. In germline, CDR1 is MNHEY, CDR2 SVGAGI. DNA of the CDR3: TGTGCCAGCAGTTACTCGGTTACCTTCTACTACGAGCAGTACTTC. Translating gives CASSYSVTFYYEQYF.

This clone was counted a few times. The sample contains more than one DNA sequence encoding this CDR3. CDR3 bases: TGTGCCAGCGGTGGACAGGAGTCCTCCTACGAGCAGTACTTC. Translated: CASGGQESSYEQYF. The V gene is TRBV27, the J gene TRBJ2-7, with 7 nucleotides matching TRBD1. J lost 0 bases, V lost 8 bases, and 7 bases had no gene match. This CDR3 is built from 14 residues. From germline, CDR1 is MNHEY and CDR2 SMNVEV (reference sequence).

In its sample, this clone was seen a few times. This same CDR3 is encoded by further DNA sequences in the sample. The V and J genes are TRBV12-3 or TRBV12-4 and TRBJ1-1; D unclear. The length of the CDR3 is 13 residues. Trimming shortened V by 1 base and J by 1 base, and 4 bases separated the two germline ends. The CDR3 protein is CASSLGPNTEAFF. The DNA for the CDR3 is TGTGCCAGCAGTTTAGGGCCGAACACTGAAGCTTTCTTT.

V gene TRBV7-6 combines with J gene TRBJ1-4; possible D gene TRBD1, 6 bases. The CDR3 is 16 amino acids. The V and J ends lost 5 bases and 7 bases respectively, with 20 bases between them. Germline V gives CDR1 SGHVS, CDR2 FNYEAQ. CDR3 in amino acids: CASSPQFQGRGEKLFF. In DNA, the CDR3 is TGTGCCAGCAGCCCTCAATTCCAGGGGAGGGGTGAAAAACTGTTTTTT.